These T cell receptor beta chains were read from a single sample in a study of T-cell memory formation after mild COVID-19. TCRdb redid the calling of the 5' RACE reads with MiXCR, one entry per CDR3 protein. The sample carries 550,000 to 600,000 distinct CDR3 sequences, 20% to 25% recorded once. Sequenced sample: PBMCs or a T cell subset sorted from them (not recorded which). Receptor source: an adult woman who had mild COVID-19 (a few samples of this study predate the infection). Cell type and time point are not known. CDR3s include the opening cysteine and the closing phenylalanine or tryptophan. Fields, in order: clone size, J gene, V gene, D gene, CDR3 protein, CDR3 DNA. A D gene is named only where the DNA matches it firmly. A row's size may be missing; if present it is once, few, many or a size class.

>once|TRBJ2-7|TRBV6-1|NA
CASTTYSYEQYF
TGTGCCAGCACGACCTATTCCTACGAGCAGTACTTC
>NA|TRBJ2-1|TRBV6-6|NA
CASSPPTDEQFF
TGTGCCAGCAGCCCCCCAACCGATGAGCAGTTCTTC
>NA|TRBJ2-3|TRBV12-3/TRBV12-4|TRBD2
CASSSGTSGVADTQYF
TGTGCCAGCAGTTCCGGGACTAGCGGGGTCGCAGATACGCAGTATTTT
>few|TRBJ2-7|TRBV7-6|NA
CASSPRGFAYEQYF
TGTGCCAGCAGCCCGCGTGGGTTTGCATACGAGCAGTACTTC
>NA|TRBJ2-1|TRBV7-2|TRBD2
CASSLSAPGLAGDNEQFF
TGTGCCAGCAGCTTATCGGCCCCAGGACTAGCGGGAGACAATGAGCAGTTCTTC
>many|TRBJ2-3|TRBV24-1|NA
CATSDTGGATDTQYF
TGTGCCACCAGTGACACCGGAGGGGCCACAGATACGCAGTATTTT
>NA|TRBJ2-7|TRBV7-2|NA
CASSLVGIGYEQYF
TGTGCCAGCAGCTTAGTGGGGATTGGCTACGAGCAGTACTTC
>many|TRBJ1-1|TRBV27|NA
CASSRLGNTEAFF
TGTGCCAGCAGCCGCCTCGGGAACACTGAAGCTTTCTTT
>many|TRBJ2-1|TRBV5-4|NA
CASKRSSYNEQFF
TGTGCCAGCAAGAGGAGCTCCTACAATGAGCAGTTCTTC
>few|TRBJ1-2|TRBV10-3|TRBD1
CAIRGQGAGGYTF
TGTGCCATCAGGGGACAGGGGGCAGGTGGCTACACCTTC
>NA|TRBJ1-6|TRBV4-1|NA
CASSPLTPYSPLHF
TGCGCCAGCAGCCCCTTGACACCGTATTCACCCCTCCACTTT
>NA|TRBJ2-7|TRBV4-3|TRBD2
CASSQDRAGGPEQYF
TGCGCCAGCAGCCAAGATAGGGCGGGAGGGCCCGAGCAGTACTTC
>many|TRBJ2-7|TRBV27|TRBD2
CASSFLGLAAYEQYF
TGTGCCAGCAGTTTTTTGGGACTAGCGGCTTACGAGCAGTACTTC
>NA|TRBJ1-4|TRBV27|NA
CASSLRGFNEKLFF
TGTGCCAGCAGTTTACGGGGGTTTAATGAAAAACTGTTTTTT
>NA|TRBJ1-1|TRBV29-1|TRBD1
CSVEGTDIKIEAFF
TGCAGCGTTGAGGGGACAGACATTAAAATTGAAGCTTTCTTT